The 21 T cell receptor beta chains listed next were all sequenced from one sample in a study of blood T cells in healthy people across ages. The use of a sample-barcoded 5' primer and a J-beta primer mix characterized a second PCR of 7 to 11 cycles. TCRdb fed the 5' RACE reads into MiXCR, producing one record per CDR3 protein. This table holds fewer than 1 million distinct CDR3 sequences, roughly 44% found once. Sequencing was done on a sample of blood. These receptors came from a man between 60 and 70 years old in good health.

This clonotype came up a few times. This chain connects TRBV4-1 to TRBJ1-4, with a weak D call TRBD1 (5 bases). V lost 0 bases and J 0 bases, leaving 8 bases between the germline ends. CDR1 is MGHRA and CDR2 is YSYEKL in the germline V gene. This CDR3 is built from 16 residues. The CDR3 reads CASSQDQGTTNEKLFF. CDR3 sequence (DNA): TGCGCCAGCAGCCAAGACCAGGGAACAACTAATGAAAAACTGTTTTTT.

This clonotype was recorded a few times. This chain links TRBV29-1 with TRBJ2-3; either TRBD1 or TRBD2 may supply D (7 bases each). The CDR3 consists of 14 residues. V was clipped by 5 bases and J by 6 bases, with 18 bases between them. Per germline, CDR1 SQVTM and CDR2 ANQGSEA. CDR3 DNA sequence: TGCAGCGTTAGAGGGGGCGGGGGTCCGGATACGCAGTATTTT. Amino acid sequence: CSVRGGGGPDTQYF.

The chain is built from TRBV6-1 and TRBJ1-6; a possible D gene is TRBD1 (6 bases). Trimming pared 3 bases from V and 0 bases from J, leaving 15 bases between. The CDR3 has 18 residues. From germline, CDR1 is MNHNS and CDR2 SASEGT. CDR3 DNA sequence: TGTGCCAGCAGTGATGATAGGGGGTCTAGCTCCTATAATTCACCCCTCCACTTT. Translating it yields CASSDDRGSSSYNSPLHF.

This chain connects TRBV18 to TRBJ2-6, with D hard to call. With 1 base removed from V and 1 base from J, the gap between germline ends came to 11 bases. Germline values: CDR1 KGHSH, CDR2 LQKENI. CDR3 length: 17 residues. As DNA, the CDR3 is TGTGCCAGCTCACCACAGGGCTCCGCGTCTGGGGCCAACGTCCTGACTTTC. Protein sequence: CASSPQGSASGANVLTF.

This clonotype was counted ten times or more. The V and J genes are TRBV10-3 and TRBJ2-1; 12 positions agree with TRBD2. This CDR3 is built from 16 residues. The V gene end was trimmed by 6 bases and the J gene end by 1 base; junction bases not matched to a gene: 4. Germline-derived CDR1 and CDR2 are ENHRY and SYGVKD. CDR3 DNA: TGTGCCATCAGCCCACTAGCGGGGGGTTCCTACAATGAGCAGTTCTTC. This encodes CAISPLAGGSYNEQFF.

This clonotype was counted only a few times. This chain uses TRBV27 with TRBJ2-1; 7 nucleotides agree with TRBD2. The germline V gene has CDR1 MNHEY and CDR2 SMNVEV (reference sequence). The CDR3 contains 19 residues. The V segment lost 5 bases and the J segment 0 bases; nucleotides outside the gene matches: 16. CDR3 sequence: CASSPPLVRGVSSYNEQFF. DNA of the CDR3: TGTGCCAGCAGTCCCCCATTGGTCCGGGGGGTAAGCTCCTACAATGAGCAGTTCTTC.

This clonotype appeared a single time. A much more abundant neighbour one base away suggests this may be a read error. V is TRBV14 and J is TRBJ2-3; D call uncertain. The CDR3 extends over 11 amino acids. CDR1 is SGHDN, CDR2 FVKESK, per germline. The CDR3 loop reads CASCQIDTQYF. The DNA for the CDR3 is TGTGCCAGCTGCCAGATAGATACGCAGTATTTT. The full variable domain, completed using reference TRBV14 and TRBJ2-3, is EAGVTQFPSHSVIEKGQTVTLRCDPISGHDNLYWYRRVMGKEIKFLLHFVKESKQDESGMPNNRFLAERTGGTYSTLKVQPAELEDSGVYFCASCQIDTQYFGPGTRLTVL.

The chain joins TRBV20-1 to TRBJ2-2; 10 bases agree with TRBD2. This CDR3 is 14 amino acids long. Germline CDR1 and CDR2: DFQATT and SNEGSKA (reference sequence). J was trimmed by 3 bases and V by 5 bases; bases with no gene match: 3. DNA of the CDR3: TGCAGTGCTCTAGCGGGGGATTACACCGGGGAGCTGTTTTTT. This translates into CSALAGDYTGELFF.

The CDR3 sequence is CASRAGGGAYGYTF. The CDR3 nucleotides are TGTGCCAGCAGGGCTGGCGGGGGGGCCTATGGCTACACCTTC. This sequence joins TRBV27 and TRBJ1-2, with a possible D match to TRBD1 (6 bases). The CDR3 runs to 14 residues. The V end was cut by 6 bases, the J end by 4 bases, with 15 bases between. CDR1 and CDR2 (germline): MNHEY, SMNVEV (reference sequence).

The V call is TRBV20-1, the J call TRBJ2-7; no firm D call. There are 14 residues in the CDR3. Germline CDR1 reads DFQATT; CDR2 reads SNEGSKA (reference sequence). The V gene lost 6 bases and the J gene lost 0 bases, with 15 bases spanning the gap. The DNA for the CDR3 is TGCAGTGCCAATGAACTTAAGGACTCCTACGAGCAGTACTTC. Protein sequence: CSANELKDSYEQYF.

This chain uses TRBV14 with TRBJ1-2; 7 bases are shared with TRBD1. Germline trimming cut 1 base from V and 4 bases from J; bases unmatched to any gene: 3. Germline loops: CDR1 SGHDN, CDR2 FVKESK. The CDR3 is 14 amino acids. CDR3 residues: CASSQAGTVYGYTF. CDR3 DNA: TGTGCCAGCAGCCAAGCCGGGACAGTCTATGGCTACACCTTC.

This clonotype occurred many times. This sequence joins TRBV6-1 and TRBJ1-4; TRBD1 might be the D (6 bases). The V and J ends lost 8 bases and 8 bases respectively, with 15 bases between them. This CDR3 has 13 residues. Germline-derived CDR1 and CDR2 are MNHNS and SASEGT. The CDR3 spells CASGRGGGEKLFF. In DNA form, the CDR3 reads TGTGCCAGCGGCCGAGGGGGGGGAGAAAAACTGTTTTTT.

The V and J genes are TRBV20-1 and TRBJ2-5; D gene unclear. CDR1 is DFQATT, CDR2 SNEGSKA, per germline (reference sequence). Trimming shortened V by 3 bases and J by 5 bases, and 10 bases separated the two germline ends. The CDR3 sequence is 12 residues long. The CDR3 DNA reads TGCAGTGCTAGGTTGGGCTGGGAGACCCAGTACTTC. This gives the protein CSARLGWETQYF.

The chain joins TRBV11-2 to TRBJ2-3; 7 bases fit TRBD2. Germline assignment: CDR1 SGHAT and CDR2 FQNNGV. V lost 4 bases and J lost 0; bases outside the gene matches: 4. This CDR3 is 15 amino acids long. As DNA, the CDR3 is TGTGCCAGCAGCTCGCGGGGGACTAGCACAGATACGCAGTATTTT. It yields the protein CASSSRGTSTDTQYF.

Points on this clonotype: One end of the junction fails to match germline, which may point to a read error. The rearrangement joins TRBV10-3 to TRBJ2-5; 12 bases fit TRBD1. Germline CDR1 and CDR2: ENHRY and SYGVKD. The CDR3 contains 16 residues. CDR3 nucleotides: TGTGCCAGCAGTCCAGCCGGGACAGGGGGCGCGAAGACCCAGTACTTC. Its protein is CASSPAGTGGAKTQYF.

Regarding this clonotype: One junction end does not reproduce the germline sequence, and a read error may be involved. The J gene is TRBJ2-1, the V gene TRBV10-1; 13 nucleotides agree with TRBD2. Germline CDR1 and CDR2: WNHNN and SYGVQD (reference sequence). The CDR3 runs to 18 residues. The CDR3 sequence is CASSESGLAGEINNEQFF. Here the CDR3 DNA reads TGCGCCAGCAGTGAGTCTGGACTAGCGGGGGAGATAAACAATGAGCAGTTCTTT.

The CDR3 DNA reads as TGTGCCAGCAGTCTGGGGGCACTAGATGAAAAACTGTTTTTT. This translates into CASSLGALDEKLFF. V is TRBV12-3 or TRBV12-4 and J is TRBJ1-4; D might be TRBD1 (6 bases). This CDR3 contains 14 residues. Trimming left V 5 bases short and J 6 bases short, with 13 bases between.

Notes on this clonotype: An end of the junction does not agree with germline; a read error may underlie this. This sequence joins TRBV12-3 or TRBV12-4 and TRBJ1-1; D uncertain. CDR3 length equals 14 residues. The DNA for the CDR3 is TGTGCCGGCAGCCTCACCCTTTTAGGGACTGAAGCTTTCTTT. Its translation is CAGSLTLLGTEAFF.

This clonotype was seen a few times. The chain couples TRBV6-2 or TRBV6-3 to TRBJ2-7; no reliable D call. The CDR3 covers 14 residues. V gave up 4 bases and J gave up 0 bases, with 10 bases separating them. The germline V gene encodes CDR1 MNHEY and CDR2 SVGEGT. As DNA, the CDR3 is TGTGCCAGCAGTTTATTGACCAGCTCCTACGAGCAGTACTTC. Residues: CASSLLTSSYEQYF.

A few counts support this clonotype. The chain joins TRBV5-1 to TRBJ2-1, with D unresolved. Germline CDR1 SGHRS, CDR2 YFSETQ. CDR3 size: 15 residues. Trimming took off 7 bases at V and 4 bases at J, with 18 bases between the two ends. In DNA form, the CDR3 reads TGCGCCAGCGAAATAGGCCCGAACCAATACAATGAGCAGTTCTTC. It yields the protein CASEIGPNQYNEQFF.

This clonotype was counted ten times or more. Since a much larger clone is just one base distant, this may be a read error. The genes are TRBV7-2 and TRBJ2-5; tentatively, D is TRBD2 (5 bases). Germline loops: CDR1 SGHTA, CDR2 FQGNSA. The V end lost 4 bases, the J end lost 11 bases, and 20 bases lay between the germline ends. The CDR3 runs to 14 residues. CDR3 amino acids: CASSSGLPSAEQYF. DNA for the CDR3: TGTGCCAGCAGCTCCGGACTCCCCAGCGCTGAGCAGTACTTC.